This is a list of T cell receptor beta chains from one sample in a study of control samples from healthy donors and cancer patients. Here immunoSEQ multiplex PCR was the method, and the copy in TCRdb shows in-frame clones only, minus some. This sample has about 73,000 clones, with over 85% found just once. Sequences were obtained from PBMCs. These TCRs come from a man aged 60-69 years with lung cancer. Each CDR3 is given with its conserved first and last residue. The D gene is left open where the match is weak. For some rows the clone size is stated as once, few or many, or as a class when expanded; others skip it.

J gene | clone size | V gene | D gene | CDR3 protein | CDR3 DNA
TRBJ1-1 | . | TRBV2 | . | CASTAYVMNTEAFF | TGTGCCAGCACAGCATATGTCATGAACACTGAAGCTTTCTTT
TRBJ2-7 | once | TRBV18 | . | CASAPSRGIGYEQYF | TGTGCCAGCGCACCTTCCAGGGGTATAGGCTACGAGCAGTACTTC
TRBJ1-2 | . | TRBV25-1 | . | CASSELGTGYGYTF | TGTGCCAGCAGTGAATTAGGGACGGGGTATGGCTACACCTTC
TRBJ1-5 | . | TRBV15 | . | CAASNGYQPQHF | TGTGCCGCCAGCAATGGATATCAGCCCCAGCATTTT
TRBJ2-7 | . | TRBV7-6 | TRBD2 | CASSPSGLGSYEQYF | TGTGCCAGCAGCCCTAGCGGACTGGGTTCCTACGAGCAGTACTTC
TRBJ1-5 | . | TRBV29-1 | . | CSVELAVGQPQHF | TGCAGCGTTGAATTGGCGGTTGGTCAGCCCCAGCATTTT
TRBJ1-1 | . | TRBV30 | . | CACLLRTGGNTEAFF | TGTGCCTGCCTACTCCGGACGGGAGGGAACACTGAAGCTTTCTTT
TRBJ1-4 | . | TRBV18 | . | CASSPGGGEKLFF | TGTGCCAGCTCACCAGGTGGGGGTGAAAAACTGTTTTTT
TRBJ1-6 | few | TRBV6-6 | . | CASSYSITDNLHF | TGTGCCAGCAGTTACTCGATAACAGATAATCTCCACTTT
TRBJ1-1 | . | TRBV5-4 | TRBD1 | CASSKGQLNTEAFF | TGTGCCAGCAGTAAGGGACAGCTTAACACTGAAGCTTTCTTT
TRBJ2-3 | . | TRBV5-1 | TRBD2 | CASSGGLAGSRTDTQYF | TGCGCCAGCAGCGGGGGACTAGCGGGGAGCCGCACAGATACGCAGTATTTT
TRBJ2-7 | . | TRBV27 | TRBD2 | CASRLFGGGDSSYEQYF | TGTGCCAGCCGCTTATTTGGCGGGGGGGACTCTTCGTACGAGCAGTACTTC
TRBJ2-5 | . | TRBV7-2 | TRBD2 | CASSLVKMASGQETQYF | TGTGCCAGCAGCTTAGTAAAAATGGCTAGCGGTCAAGAGACCCAGTACTTC
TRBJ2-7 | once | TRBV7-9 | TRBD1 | CASSLGGDRGDEQYF | TGTGCCAGCAGCTTAGGGGGGGACAGGGGGGACGAGCAGTACTTC
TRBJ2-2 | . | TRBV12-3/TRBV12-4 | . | CASPDTYTGELFF | TGTGCCAGCCCGGACACTTACACCGGGGAGCTGTTTTTT
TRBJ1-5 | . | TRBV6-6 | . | CASDPGSGPQHF | TGTGCATCAGATCCAGGGTCTGGGCCCCAGCATTTT
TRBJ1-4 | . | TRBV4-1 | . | CASSLGHATNEKLFF | TGCGCCAGCAGCTTAGGACATGCAACTAATGAAAAACTGTTTTTT
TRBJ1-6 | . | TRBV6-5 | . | CASSPEGQLSILLHF | TGTGCCAGCTCCCCCGAAGGACAGCTTTCTATCCTCCTCCACTTT
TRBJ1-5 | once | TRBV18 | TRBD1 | CASSPRDRKNQPQHF | TGTGCCAGCTCACCACGGGACAGAAAGAATCAGCCCCAGCATTTT
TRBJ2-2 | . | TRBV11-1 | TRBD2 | CASSKGLAGGTGELFF | TGTGCCAGCAGCAAAGGACTAGCGGGGGGCACCGGGGAGCTGTTTTTT
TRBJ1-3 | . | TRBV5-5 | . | CASSLDGISGNTIYF | TGTGCCAGCAGCTTGGACGGGATCTCTGGAAACACCATATATTTT
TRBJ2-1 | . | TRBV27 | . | CATYKRGHEQFF | TGTGCCACCTACAAAAGGGGCCATGAGCAGTTCTTC
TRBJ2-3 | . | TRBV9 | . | CASSHSTGHTDTQYF | TGTGCCAGCAGTCATTCAACGGGACACACAGATACGCAGTATTTT
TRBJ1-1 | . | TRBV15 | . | CATSRALGQVNTEAFF | TGTGCCACCAGCAGAGCCTTAGGGCAGGTGAACACTGAAGCTTTCTTT
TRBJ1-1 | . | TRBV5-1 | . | CASSFTGSPMNTEAFF | TGCGCCAGCAGCTTTACAGGGAGTCCGATGAACACTGAAGCTTTCTTT
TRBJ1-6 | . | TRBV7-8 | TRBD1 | CASSLASRTGVSPLHF | TGTGCCAGCAGCTTAGCGTCCAGGACAGGGGTATCACCCCTCCACTTT
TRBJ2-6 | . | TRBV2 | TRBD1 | CATSRDRASGANVLTF | TGTGCCACCTCACGGGACAGGGCATCTGGGGCCAACGTCCTGACTTTC
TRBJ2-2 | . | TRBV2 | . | CASALRGARNTGELFF | TGTGCCAGCGCCCTTCGGGGTGCACGGAACACCGGGGAGCTGTTTTTT
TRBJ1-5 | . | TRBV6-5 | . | CASSYSANRPQHF | TGTGCCAGCAGTTACTCCGCAAATCGGCCCCAGCATTTT
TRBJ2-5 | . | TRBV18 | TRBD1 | CASSPRDRTNRETQYF | TGTGCCAGCTCACCGAGGGACAGGACAAACCGGGAGACCCAGTACTTC
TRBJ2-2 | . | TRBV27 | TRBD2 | CPTSSETRGGRTGELFF | TGTCCCACCAGTTCAGAAACGCGGGGGGGCCGGACCGGGGAGCTGTTTTTT
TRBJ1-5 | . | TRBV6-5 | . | CASSFQGRQHF | TGTGCCAGCAGTTTCCAGGGGAGACAGCATTTT